These T cell receptor beta chains were read from a single sample in a study of blood T cell repertoires in COVID-19. Measured with immunoSEQ multiplex PCR; TCRdb has only the in-frame clones, and not every one. The sample has around 330,000 clones; roughly 85% are singletons. Sequencing was done on a sample of PBMCs or T cells enriched from blood (not recorded which). These receptors were collected from a woman in her thirties who had been exposed to COVID-19. CDR3s include the opening cysteine and the closing phenylalanine or tryptophan. The order of the fields is V gene, CDR3 protein.

V gene: TRBV9; CDR3 protein: CASSTGGALKDGYTF
V gene: TRBV11-3; CDR3 protein: CASSSGLAALKSTDTQYF
V gene: TRBV4-1; CDR3 protein: CASSQTLQEGYTF
V gene: TRBV7-8; CDR3 protein: CASSQHPGQGNTEAFF
V gene: TRBV5-8; CDR3 protein: CASSFHSGNTIYF
V gene: TRBV4-3; CDR3 protein: CASSQDLASGAYEQYF
V gene: TRBV11-2; CDR3 protein: CASSLWYSHGYEQYF
V gene: TRBV14; CDR3 protein: CASSQGSGSYEQYF
V gene: TRBV19; CDR3 protein: CASSIRSGTDTQYF
V gene: TRBV11-2; CDR3 protein: CASSTTSSNTGELFF
V gene: TRBV11-2; CDR3 protein: CASNLLTGRSYEQYF
V gene: TRBV5-1; CDR3 protein: CASSFMDRGYEQYF
V gene: TRBV5-1; CDR3 protein: CASSLSRQGSYGYTF
V gene: TRBV28; CDR3 protein: CASSREGGQPQHF
V gene: TRBV24-1; CDR3 protein: CATSPDRSTDTQYF
V gene: TRBV7-9; CDR3 protein: CASSPRSSTDTQYF
V gene: TRBV27; CDR3 protein: CASTPGQINSPLHF
V gene: TRBV7-2; CDR3 protein: CASSLALAGGQNEQFF
V gene: TRBV27; CDR3 protein: CASSPVAGYSYEQYF
V gene: TRBV4-1; CDR3 protein: CASSRRGYNEQFF
V gene: TRBV30; CDR3 protein: CAWRKAGDNYGYTF
V gene: TRBV12-3/TRBV12-4; CDR3 protein: CASSLARNEQFF
V gene: TRBV2; CDR3 protein: CASSGGGGEKLFF
V gene: TRBV24-1; CDR3 protein: CATKPGQGSGYTF
V gene: TRBV13; CDR3 protein: CASSLGTGNFNEQYF
V gene: TRBV30; CDR3 protein: CAWSRAGEFSEAFF
V gene: TRBV5-1; CDR3 protein: CASSLAEGRPDNEQFF
V gene: TRBV18; CDR3 protein: CASSELASNTGELFF
V gene: TRBV29-1; CDR3 protein: CSVAGKGAYNEQFF
V gene: TRBV10-2; CDR3 protein: CASSEQAGARESPLHF
V gene: TRBV14; CDR3 protein: CASSQVEGLSLRNEQYF
V gene: TRBV30; CDR3 protein: CAWEPGAGGNTIYF
V gene: TRBV27; CDR3 protein: CASSKNRQGNGEKLFF
V gene: TRBV3-1/TRBV3-2; CDR3 protein: CASSQEVSGGAKEFF
V gene: TRBV6-6; CDR3 protein: CASSTTSSEETQYF
V gene: TRBV9; CDR3 protein: CASNSGWNSYEQYF
V gene: TRBV4-2; CDR3 protein: CASSQDQVGQETQYF
V gene: TRBV28; CDR3 protein: CASSLGPLGLSTDTQYF
V gene: TRBV19; CDR3 protein: CASTNRRGNQPQHF
V gene: TRBV7-9; CDR3 protein: CASSSSIRDREPSNYGYTF
V gene: TRBV6-2/TRBV6-3; CDR3 protein: CASSWGGGTEAFF
V gene: TRBV30; CDR3 protein: CAWSIRGATDTQYF
V gene: TRBV9; CDR3 protein: CASSVAAGGWGYTF
V gene: TRBV3-1/TRBV3-2; CDR3 protein: CASSQAAGVLTF
V gene: TRBV6-4; CDR3 protein: CASSAGTGGSPLHF
V gene: TRBV10-3; CDR3 protein: CAISEWTGDEAFF
V gene: TRBV28; CDR3 protein: CASSLPGIAPFEQYF
V gene: TRBV12-3/TRBV12-4; CDR3 protein: CASTMDRAYEQYF
V gene: TRBV6-4; CDR3 protein: CASSDSFTDTQYF
V gene: TRBV30; CDR3 protein: CAWSPTGSGQPQHF
V gene: TRBV2; CDR3 protein: CASRVDTLEQYF
V gene: TRBV28; CDR3 protein: CATSGQGWRGYTF
V gene: TRBV5-1; CDR3 protein: CASSWTGLNYGYTF
V gene: TRBV3-1/TRBV3-2; CDR3 protein: CASSLGQGAGYGYTF
V gene: TRBV30; CDR3 protein: CAWSGLGNTQYF
V gene: TRBV7-9; CDR3 protein: CASSFRRGEETQYF
V gene: TRBV30; CDR3 protein: CAFTSGAQPQHF
V gene: TRBV2; CDR3 protein: CASSPDRDYEAFF
V gene: TRBV2; CDR3 protein: CASSADRAVNTGELFF